This passage covers 25 T cell receptor beta chains from one sample sequenced in a study of early T cells in non-severe SARS-CoV-2 infection. TCRdb reprocessed the 5' RACE reads with MiXCR, giving one entry per CDR3 protein. The sample holds about 87,000 distinct CDR3 sequences, around 15% seen once. The source material was whole blood. These TCRs come from an adult who was a healthcare worker with PCR-confirmed SARS-CoV-2 infection or an uninfected control (not recorded which).

V usage is TRBV6-6 and J usage is TRBJ2-2; TRBD1 might be the D (5 bases). V gave up 6 bases and J gave up 6 bases, with 8 bases separating them. CDR3 length: 12 amino acids. CDR1 is MNHNY, CDR2 SVGAGI, per germline (reference sequence). The DNA of the CDR3 is TGTGCCAGCAGAGGGGCGGCCGGGGAGCTGTTTTTT. Encoded protein: CASRGAAGELFF.

This clonotype was found a few times. The rearrangement links TRBV3-1 to TRBJ2-5; TRBD1 is a possible D gene (6 bases). Germline CDR1 LGHDT, CDR2 YNNKEL (reference sequence). This CDR3 comprises 14 residues. Trimming removed 1 base at V and 2 bases at J, with 8 bases between. DNA for the CDR3: TGTGCCAGCAGCCAAGGGACAGTTCAAGAGACCCAGTACTTC. Protein sequence: CASSQGTVQETQYF.

V gene TRBV6-5 combines with J gene TRBJ2-2; 8 bases match TRBD2. Trimming removed 4 bases from V and 7 bases from J; junction bases left unmatched: 14. The CDR3 is made up of 17 amino acids. Germline V CDR1 and CDR2: MNHEY, SVGAGI. The CDR3 DNA reads TGTGCCAGCAGTTCCGGTTCGGCGGGGGGACCAGTCGGGGAGCTGTTTTTT. This gives the protein CASSSGSAGGPVGELFF.

This chain joins TRBV28 and TRBJ2-2; D is ambiguous. The V gene's germline CDR1 is MDHEN and CDR2 SYDVKM. V dropped 3 bases and J dropped 1 base, with 6 bases sitting between them. The length of the CDR3 is 14 residues. The CDR3 loop is CASSFRRNTGELFF. CDR3 DNA: TGTGCCAGCAGTTTCCGGAGGAACACCGGGGAGCTGTTTTTT.

The chain uses TRBV20-1 and TRBJ1-2; a possible D gene is TRBD1 (5 bases). CDR1 is DFQATT and CDR2 is SNEGSKA in the germline V gene (reference sequence). The ends were cut back, 5 bases at V and 4 bases at J, with 14 bases in the middle. This CDR3 is 13 amino acids long. The CDR3 loop reads CSAGTRGIYGYTF. DNA of the CDR3: TGCAGTGCTGGGACCCGGGGGATCTATGGCTACACCTTC.

The chain joins TRBV23-1 to TRBJ2-5; 8 bases are a match to TRBD1. TRBV23-1 is an ORF, and what it does is uncertain. The CDR3 has 15 residues. After removal of 7 bases from V and 5 bases from J, the junction contained 12 bases not matched to a gene. Here the CDR3 reads CASNQTGDDDETQYF. The DNA of the CDR3 is TGCGCCAGCAACCAGACAGGGGATGATGATGAGACCCAGTACTTC.

This clonotype was recorded once. The chain has TRBV27 and TRBJ2-7, with no clear D. Per germline, CDR1 MNHEY and CDR2 SMNVEV (reference sequence). The V gene lost 3 bases and the J gene lost 7 bases, with 13 bases spanning the gap. CDR3 length: 13 amino acids. Here the CDR3 reads CASSLTQMGEQYF. CDR3 nucleotides: TGTGCCAGCAGTTTGACCCAAATGGGAGAGCAGTACTTC.

This clonotype was recorded many times. The rearrangement joins TRBV6-5 to TRBJ1-5; TRBD1 agrees at 12 bases. Trimming at V came to 2 bases and at J to 3 bases, leaving 2 bases not matched to a gene. The CDR3 totals 16 residues. Germline lookup yields CDR1 MNHEY and CDR2 SVGAGI. CDR3 sequence (DNA): TGTGCCAGCAGTTACGGGACAGGGGGCCTCAATCAGCCCCAGCATTTT. It is translated as CASSYGTGGLNQPQHF.

This clonotype was detected a few times. The chain links TRBV14 to TRBJ2-1, with a weak D call TRBD2 (6 bases). Germline-derived CDR1 and CDR2 are SGHDN and FVKESK. The CDR3 is 13 amino acids. V gave up 4 bases and J gave up 6 bases, with 10 bases separating them. DNA of the CDR3: TGTGCCAGCAGCCCCTTTAGCGGCAATGAGCAGTTCTTC. Translation: CASSPFSGNEQFF.

In this sample, this clonotype turned up many times. This sequence joins TRBV12-5 and TRBJ1-1; the D is unclear. Per germline, CDR1 LGHNT and CDR2 FRNRAP. CDR3 length: 13 residues. The V end lost 6 bases, the J end lost 3 bases, and 11 bases lay between the germline ends. CDR3 coding DNA: TGTGCTAGTGGCGGAGGAGCGGACACTGAAGCTTTCTTT. This sequence encodes CASGGGADTEAFF.

The table lists this clonotype with a few counts. The J gene is TRBJ2-7, the V gene TRBV28; 11 bases match TRBD1. This CDR3 region has 15 residues. Losses at the gene ends were 5 bases for V and 5 bases for J; bases not matched to a gene: 8. CDR1 and CDR2 from the germline V gene are MDHEN and SYDVKM. CDR3 nucleotides: TGTGCCAGCAGTCTGCCCGGGACAGGGGGGAACGAGCAGTACTTC. Translated: CASSLPGTGGNEQYF.

This clonotype was recorded a few times. One junction end does not reproduce the germline sequence, and a read error may be involved. The gene calls are TRBV7-7 and TRBJ2-5, with D unresolved. This CDR3 has 14 residues. In germline, CDR1 is SSHAT, CDR2 FNYEAQ (reference sequence). The CDR3 DNA is TGTGCTAGCAGGCCCTCCGGTTCTGGGGAGACCCAGTACTTC. Protein: CASRPSGSGETQYF.

The CDR3 nucleotides read TGCAGTGCTAGAGGGAGACAGGGCAGGGGAGAGACCCAGTACTTC. It specifies CSARGRQGRGETQYF. This rearrangement joins TRBV20-1 to TRBJ2-5; 7 bases line up with TRBD1. The germline V gene encodes CDR1 DFQATT and CDR2 SNEGSKA (reference sequence). V was clipped by 1 base and J by 4 bases; unmatched bases: 9. The CDR3 contains 15 residues.

The V call is TRBV10-3, the J call TRBJ2-2; D may be TRBD1 (5 bases). The CDR3 is 14 amino acids. Germline assignment: CDR1 ENHRY and CDR2 SYGVKD. The germline V and J ends were trimmed by 4 bases and 6 bases, with 12 bases remaining between them. The DNA of the CDR3 is TGTGCCATCAGTGGAAGGGGCGAAGCCGGGGAGCTGTTTTTT. This sequence encodes CAISGRGEAGELFF.

The CDR3 here is CASSPRAGMEAFF. Written as DNA, the CDR3 is TGTGCCAGCAGCCCCAGGGCGGGAATGGAAGCTTTCTTT. The chain recombines TRBV11-1 with TRBJ1-1, with a possible D match to TRBD1 (5 bases). Per germline, CDR1 SGHAT and CDR2 FQDESV (reference sequence). This CDR3 contains 13 residues. Trimming left V 5 bases short and J 8 bases short, with 15 bases between.

The gene calls are TRBV9 and TRBJ2-1; 8 bases agree with TRBD2. CDR3 length: 13 amino acids. CDR1 SGDLS and CDR2 YYNGEE come from the germline V gene. The V and J ends lost 6 bases and 4 bases, in that order; junction bases with no gene match: 3. CDR3 amino acids: CASTGGAYNEQFF. In DNA form, the CDR3 reads TGTGCCAGCACCGGGGGGGCGTACAATGAGCAGTTCTTC.

This clonotype has a count of ten or more. This chain uses TRBV9 with TRBJ1-2; a possible D gene is TRBD1 (5 bases). Trimming removed 4 bases from V and 4 bases from J, with 8 bases in between. Germline V CDR1 and CDR2: SGDLS, YYNGEE. The CDR3 length is 12 residues. CDR3 DNA: TGTGCCAGCAGCCGGGACCTCTATGGCTACACCTTC. It is translated as CASSRDLYGYTF. Complete variable domain (other parts from reference TRBV9 and TRBJ1-2): DSGVTQTPKHLITATGQRVTLRCSPRSGDLSVYWYQQSLDQGLQFLIQYYNGEERAKGNILERFSAQQFPDLHSELNLSSLELGDSALYFCASSRDLYGYTFGSGTRLTVV.

This chain uses TRBV20-1 with TRBJ2-1, with 10 bases lining up with TRBD2. Germline V CDR1 and CDR2: DFQATT, SNEGSKA (reference sequence). The CDR3 runs 15 residues. V gave up 2 bases and J gave up 8 bases; unmatched junction bases: 9. The DNA of the CDR3 is TGCAGTGCTAGAAGGCCTAGCGGGGGCTTGGATGAGCAGTTCTTC. Amino acids: CSARRPSGGLDEQFF.

This clonotype was detected a few times. J is TRBJ2-4 and V is TRBV20-1, with D possibly matching TRBD1 (6 bases). Germline V gives CDR1 DFQATT, CDR2 SNEGSKA (reference sequence). This CDR3 spans 13 amino acids. Trimming shortened V by 3 bases and J by 8 bases, and 14 bases separated the two germline ends. CDR3 coding DNA: TGCAGTGCTAGTGAGCCAGGGGCGGACATTCAGTACTTC. Residues: CSASEPGADIQYF.

This clonotype showed up just a few times. Relative to the germline gene, one junction end is altered; a read error may explain this. The chain uses TRBV7-7 and TRBJ2-3; TRBD1 matches at 7 bases. CDR1 and CDR2 (germline): SSHAT, FNYEAQ (reference sequence). CDR3 length: 13 residues. The CDR3 nucleotides are TGTGCTAGCAGTAATTACAGGGGAGATACGCAGTATTTT. It encodes CASSNYRGDTQYF.

This clonotype was seen a few times. This chain joins TRBV18 and TRBJ2-7; D uncertain. The ends were cut back, 4 bases at V and 2 bases at J, with 6 bases in the middle. The CDR3 has 12 amino acids. Germline lookup yields CDR1 KGHSH and CDR2 LQKENI. CDR3 sequence: CASSHVPYEQYF. Here the CDR3 DNA reads TGTGCCAGCTCACACGTCCCCTACGAGCAGTACTTC.

The V and J genes are TRBV19 and TRBJ2-2; TRBD2 aligns across 9 bases. Germline CDR1 reads LNHDA; CDR2 reads SQIVND (reference sequence). V trimming: 3 bases; J trimming: 3 bases; junction bases outside the gene matches: 5. The CDR3 has 16 amino acids. The CDR3 loop reads CASSMREGTYTGELFF. CDR3 DNA sequence: TGTGCCAGTAGTATGCGGGAGGGAACGTACACCGGGGAGCTGTTTTTT.

The chain employs TRBV18 and TRBJ2-5, with D possibly called TRBD1 or TRBD2 (5 bases each). CDR1 KGHSH and CDR2 LQKENI come from the germline V gene. V lost 3 bases and J 4 bases, leaving 9 bases between the germline ends. The CDR3 length is 13 residues. DNA of the CDR3: TGTGCCAGCTCACCTACGGGGCTAGAGACCCAGTACTTC. Encoded protein: CASSPTGLETQYF.

This clonotype occurred a few times. The rearrangement joins TRBV11-2 to TRBJ2-7, with D possibly matching TRBD2 (5 bases). The CDR3 sequence is 15 residues long. The V gene's germline CDR1 is SGHAT and CDR2 FQNNGV. V was pared by 1 base and J by 1 base, with 11 bases between. This CDR3 is CASSLGGHLSYEQYF. The CDR3 DNA reads as TGTGCCAGCAGCTTAGGAGGGCACCTATCCTACGAGCAGTACTTC.

The chain couples TRBV19 to TRBJ2-5; D call uncertain. Germline V lookup: CDR1 LNHDA, CDR2 SQIVND (reference sequence). Trimming took off 5 bases at V and 2 bases at J, with 6 bases between the two ends. This CDR3 contains 12 residues. This chain's CDR3 is CASSEIQETQYF. In DNA, the CDR3 is TGTGCCAGTAGTGAAATTCAAGAGACCCAGTACTTC.